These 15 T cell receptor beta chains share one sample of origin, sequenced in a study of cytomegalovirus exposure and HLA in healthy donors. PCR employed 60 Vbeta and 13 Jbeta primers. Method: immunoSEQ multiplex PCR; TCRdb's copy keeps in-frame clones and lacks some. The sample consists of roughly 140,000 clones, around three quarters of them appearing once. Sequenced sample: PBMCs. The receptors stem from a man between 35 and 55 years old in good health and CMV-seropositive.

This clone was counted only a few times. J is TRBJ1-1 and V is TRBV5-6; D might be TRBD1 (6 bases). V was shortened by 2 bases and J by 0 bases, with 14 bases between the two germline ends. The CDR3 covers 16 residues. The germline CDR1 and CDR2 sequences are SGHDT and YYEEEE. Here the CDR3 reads CASSFPPGQMNTEAFF. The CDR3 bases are TGTGCCAGCAGCTTCCCCCCCGGACAGATGAACACTGAAGCTTTCTTT.

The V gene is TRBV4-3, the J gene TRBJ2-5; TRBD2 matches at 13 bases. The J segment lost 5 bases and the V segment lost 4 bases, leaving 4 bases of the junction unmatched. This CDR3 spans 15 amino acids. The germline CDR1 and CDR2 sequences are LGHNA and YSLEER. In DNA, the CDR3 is TGCGCCAGCAGCCCACTAGCGGGAGGGCCGGAGACCCAGTACTTC. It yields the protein CASSPLAGGPETQYF.

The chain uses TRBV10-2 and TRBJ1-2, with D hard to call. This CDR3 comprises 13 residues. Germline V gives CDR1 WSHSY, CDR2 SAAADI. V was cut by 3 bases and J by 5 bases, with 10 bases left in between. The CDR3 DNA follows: TGCGCCAGCAGTGATGAGGGTTGGTATGGCTACACCTTC. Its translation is CASSDEGWYGYTF.

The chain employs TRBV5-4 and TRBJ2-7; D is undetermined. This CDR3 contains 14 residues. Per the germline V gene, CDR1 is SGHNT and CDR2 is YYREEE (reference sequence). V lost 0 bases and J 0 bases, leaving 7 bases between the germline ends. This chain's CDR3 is CASSLDIPSYEQYF. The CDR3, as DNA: TGTGCCAGCAGCTTGGACATACCCTCCTACGAGCAGTACTTC.

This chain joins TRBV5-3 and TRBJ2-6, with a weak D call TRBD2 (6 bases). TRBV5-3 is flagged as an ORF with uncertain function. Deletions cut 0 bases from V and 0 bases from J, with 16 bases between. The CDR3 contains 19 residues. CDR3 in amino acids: CARSLDSGGVGSGANVLTF. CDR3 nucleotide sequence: TGTGCCAGAAGCTTGGATAGCGGAGGGGTCGGCTCTGGGGCCAACGTCCTGACTTTC.

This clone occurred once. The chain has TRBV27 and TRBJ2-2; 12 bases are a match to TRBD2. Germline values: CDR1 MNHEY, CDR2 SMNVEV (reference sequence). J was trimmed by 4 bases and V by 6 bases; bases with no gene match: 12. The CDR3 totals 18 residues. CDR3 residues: CASRTGLAGLPSTGELFF. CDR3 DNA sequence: TGTGCCAGCAGAACCGGACTAGCGGGGCTCCCAAGCACCGGGGAGCTGTTTTTT.

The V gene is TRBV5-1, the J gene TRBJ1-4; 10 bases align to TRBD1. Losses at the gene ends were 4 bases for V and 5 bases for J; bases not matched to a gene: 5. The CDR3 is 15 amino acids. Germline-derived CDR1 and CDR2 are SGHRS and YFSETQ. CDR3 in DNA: TGCGCCAGCAGCCCTAGGACAGGGGGGAATGAAAAACTGTTTTTT. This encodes CASSPRTGGNEKLFF.

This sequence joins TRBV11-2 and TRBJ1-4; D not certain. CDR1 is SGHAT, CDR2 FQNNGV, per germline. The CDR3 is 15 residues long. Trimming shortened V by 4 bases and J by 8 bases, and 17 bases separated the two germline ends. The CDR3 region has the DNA TGTGCCAGCAGCTGGGGAGTAGGGCGCAAAGAAAAACTGTTTTTT. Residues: CASSWGVGRKEKLFF.

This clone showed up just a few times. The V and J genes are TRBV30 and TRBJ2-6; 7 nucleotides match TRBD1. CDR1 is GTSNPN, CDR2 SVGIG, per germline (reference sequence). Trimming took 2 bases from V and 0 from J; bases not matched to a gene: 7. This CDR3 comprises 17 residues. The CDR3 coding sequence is TGTGCCTGGAGTACAGGGGTCCTCCTCTCTGGGGCCAACGTCCTGACTTTC. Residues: CAWSTGVLLSGANVLTF.

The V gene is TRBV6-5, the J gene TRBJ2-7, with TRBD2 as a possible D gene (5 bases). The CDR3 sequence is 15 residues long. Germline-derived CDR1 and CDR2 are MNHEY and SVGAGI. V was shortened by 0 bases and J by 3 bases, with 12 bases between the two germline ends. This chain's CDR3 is CASSYSFSGSYEQYF. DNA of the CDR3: TGTGCCAGCAGTTACTCCTTCTCGGGGAGCTACGAGCAGTACTTC.

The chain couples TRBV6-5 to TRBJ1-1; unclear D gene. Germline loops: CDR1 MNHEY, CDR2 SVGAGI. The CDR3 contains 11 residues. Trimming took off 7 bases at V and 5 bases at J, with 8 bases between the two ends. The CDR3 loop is CASTGGTEAFF. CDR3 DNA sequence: TGTGCCAGCACGGGAGGGACTGAAGCTTTCTTT.

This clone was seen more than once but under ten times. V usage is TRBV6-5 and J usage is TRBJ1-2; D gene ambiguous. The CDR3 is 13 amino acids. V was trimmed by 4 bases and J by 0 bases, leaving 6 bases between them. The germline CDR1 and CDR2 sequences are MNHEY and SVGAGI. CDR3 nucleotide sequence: TGTGCCAGCAGTTTCACAGCTAACTATGGCTACACCTTC. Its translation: CASSFTANYGYTF.

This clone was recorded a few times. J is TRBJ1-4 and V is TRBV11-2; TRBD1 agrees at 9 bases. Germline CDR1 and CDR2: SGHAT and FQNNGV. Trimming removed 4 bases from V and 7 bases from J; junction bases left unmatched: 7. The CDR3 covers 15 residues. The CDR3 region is CASSSGQGLVEKLFF. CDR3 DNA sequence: TGTGCCAGCAGCTCAGGACAGGGGCTTGTTGAAAAACTGTTTTTT.

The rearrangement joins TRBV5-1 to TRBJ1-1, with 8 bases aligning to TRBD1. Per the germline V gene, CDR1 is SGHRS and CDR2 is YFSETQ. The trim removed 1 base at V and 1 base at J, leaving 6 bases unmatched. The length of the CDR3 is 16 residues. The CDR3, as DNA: TGCGCCAGCAGCTTGCGACAGGGGCCGTGGAACACTGAAGCTTTCTTT. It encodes CASSLRQGPWNTEAFF.

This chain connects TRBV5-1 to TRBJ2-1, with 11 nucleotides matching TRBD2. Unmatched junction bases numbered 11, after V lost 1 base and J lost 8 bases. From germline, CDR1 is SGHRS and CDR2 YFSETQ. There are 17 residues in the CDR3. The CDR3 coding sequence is TGCGCCAGCAGCTTGCGGGCTAGCGGGAGGTCTATCGATGAGCAGTTCTTC. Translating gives CASSLRASGRSIDEQFF.